This TCR beta chain was identified during a study of blood T cells in healthy people across ages. Whole-study findings and limits: Unsorted PBMC material precluded a definitive naive versus antigen-experienced comparison.

Per the germline V gene, CDR1 is KGHSY and CDR2 is FQNENV. This CDR3 is 13 amino acids long. Primed by a sample-barcoded 5' primer and a J-beta primer mix, a second PCR proceeded for about 7 to 11 cycles. A 12-random-nucleotide template-switch adaptor tagged each cDNA molecule. Each sample yielded at least 3 million CDR3-containing paired-end reads. MiXCR, run by TCRdb on the 5' RACE reads, gives a single entry per CDR3 protein. This sample carries approximately 1.5 million distinct CDR3 sequences, approximately 42% of them seen once, and the ten largest clones take over 3.5%. This clonotype was picked up a small number of times. The antigen remains unidentified.

The TCR originated in a woman aged 18-29 years in good health. The chain has TRBV16 and TRBJ2-5; a possible D gene is TRBD1 (5 bases). The J call could be wrong; TRBJ2-7 is a better fit for the DNA end. The sequencing input was blood. This CDR3 is CASSQGREAEQYF. In DNA form, the CDR3 reads TGTGCCAGCAGCCAGGGCAGGGAAGCCGAGCAGTACTTC.